The rows below give T cell receptor beta chains drawn from one sample of a study of T cell responses to AZD1222 COVID-19 vaccine. TCRdb keeps only in-frame clones here, not all; method: immunoSEQ multiplex PCR. This table holds about 100,000 clones, roughly 87% found once. This specimen was peripheral blood, taken 28 days after the second AZD1222 dose. These receptors originate from an adult who received the AZD1222 COVID-19 vaccine. Each CDR3 is given with its conserved first and last residue. A D gene is named only where the DNA matches it firmly. The size field is filled for only some rows; it gives once, few, many or a size class.

D | size | J | V | DNA | CDR3
NA | NA | TRBJ2-7 | TRBV28 | TGTGCCAGCAGTTTGGGCTACGAGCAGTACTTC | CASSLGYEQYF
NA | NA | TRBJ2-1 | TRBV3-1/TRBV3-2 | TGTGCCAGCAGCCAAGATCAGGGGCGGAGGGAAAACTACAATGAGCAGTTCTTC | CASSQDQGRRENYNEQFF
NA | NA | TRBJ1-5 | TRBV7-2 | TGTGCCAGCAGCTTTACAGTAGTGGGCAATCAGCCCCAGCATTTT | CASSFTVVGNQPQHF
TRBD1 | NA | TRBJ1-1 | TRBV5-4 | TGTGCCAGCAGACGGGGACAGTCGGACACTGAAGCTTTCTTT | CASRRGQSDTEAFF
NA | once | TRBJ1-5 | TRBV18 | TGTGCCAGCTCACCAATGACAGCCCATAGCAATCAGCCCCAGCATTTT | CASSPMTAHSNQPQHF
TRBD1 | NA | TRBJ1-6 | TRBV12-3/TRBV12-4 | TGTGCCATACGGGACAGCGTAAATTCACCCCTCCACTTT | CAIRDSVNSPLHF
NA | NA | TRBJ1-1 | TRBV11-3 | TGTGCCAGCAGCTTAGTCGTAGGAACTGAAGCTTTCTTT | CASSLVVGTEAFF
NA | NA | TRBJ2-7 | TRBV7-9 | TGTGCCAGCAGCTTTACTGCCGGGACCTACGAGCAGTACTTC | CASSFTAGTYEQYF
TRBD2 | few | TRBJ2-1 | TRBV5-1 | TGCGCCAGCAGCCCAGGACTAGCGGGCCCCAATGAGCAGTTCTTC | CASSPGLAGPNEQFF
NA | NA | TRBJ1-1 | TRBV5-1 | TGCGCCAGCAGCCCGGGTGGGGGACTGAAGAACACTGAAGCTTTCTTT | CASSPGGGLKNTEAFF
TRBD1 | NA | TRBJ2-1 | TRBV7-9 | TGTGCCAGCAGCTTATTGGGGACAGGGAGGAACAATGAGCAGTTCTTC | CASSLLGTGRNNEQFF
TRBD2 | NA | TRBJ2-1 | TRBV6-4 | TGTGCCAGCAGTGCTGAAGCGGGAGGCCACAATGAGCAGTTCTTC | CASSAEAGGHNEQFF
NA | NA | TRBJ1-4 | TRBV28 | TGTGCCAGCAGAATTAATAATGAAAAACTGTTTTTT | CASRINNEKLFF
TRBD2 | NA | TRBJ2-7 | TRBV6-1 | TGTGCCAGCAGTTTCGGGACTAGCGGCTACGAGCAGTACTTC | CASSFGTSGYEQYF
TRBD1 | NA | TRBJ1-5 | TRBV12-3/TRBV12-4 | TGTGCCAGCAGTTTTCAGGGGGGTCAGCCCCAGCATTTT | CASSFQGGQPQHF
TRBD2 | NA | TRBJ2-1 | TRBV7-2 | TGTGCCAGCAGCTTAAGATGGAGTAGCGGGAGGGCCCGCTACAATGAGCAGTTCTTC | CASSLRWSSGRARYNEQFF
TRBD1 | NA | TRBJ1-1 | TRBV24-1 | TGTGCCACCAGTGACGGGGACAGCAGAGAAGCTTTCTTT | CATSDGDSREAFF
TRBD1 | NA | TRBJ1-2 | TRBV29-1 | TGCAGCTCGGAGGGGGCGAGGGGCTACACCTTC | CSSEGARGYTF
TRBD2 | NA | TRBJ2-3 | TRBV3-1/TRBV3-2 | TGTGCCAGCAGCCAAGTCAGCGGGAGTAGCACAGATACGCAGTATTTT | CASSQVSGSSTDTQYF
NA | NA | TRBJ1-5 | TRBV6-5 | TGTGCCAGCAGTAGCAGTCCCGACGGGGGTCAGCCCCAGCATTTT | CASSSSPDGGQPQHF
NA | few | TRBJ2-7 | TRBV30 | TGTGCCTGGGGCAGGACAGCCGCCTACGAGCAGTACTTC | CAWGRTAAYEQYF
TRBD1 | NA | TRBJ1-1 | TRBV11-3 | TGTGCCAGCAGCCCGCACAGGGGGAACACTGAAGCTTTCTTT | CASSPHRGNTEAFF
NA | NA | TRBJ2-1 | TRBV7-9 | TGTGCCAGCAGCTCCTCTAGTGAGCAGTTCTTC | CASSSSSEQFF
TRBD2 | NA | TRBJ2-1 | TRBV11-2 | TGTGCCAGCAGCGGGACTAGCAGCAATGAGCAGTTCTTC | CASSGTSSNEQFF
NA | NA | TRBJ2-2 | TRBV19 | TGTGCCAGTACCGCTGTGAACACCGGGGAGCTGTTTTTT | CASTAVNTGELFF
NA | NA | TRBJ1-2 | TRBV7-7 | TGTGCCAGCAGCCGCTCTCCTTTACCCGGGACAAAGCCTGATCTCTATGGCTACACCTTC | CASSRSPLPGTKPDLYGYTF
TRBD1 | NA | TRBJ2-7 | TRBV5-1 | TGCGCCAGCAGCGTAGGACAGGCGGGCGAGCAGTACTTC | CASSVGQAGEQYF
NA | NA | TRBJ1-2 | TRBV7-9 | TGTGCCAGCAGCTTAGAGGTCGAGAACTATGGCTACACCTTC | CASSLEVENYGYTF
NA | NA | TRBJ1-5 | TRBV3-1/TRBV3-2 | TGTGCCAGCAGCCCCCTGGGAACGGGGAATCAGCCCCAGCATTTT | CASSPLGTGNQPQHF
NA | NA | TRBJ1-2 | TRBV5-5 | TGTGCCAGCAGCTTGGGGGAGGACTATGGCTACACCTTC | CASSLGEDYGYTF
TRBD1 | NA | TRBJ2-3 | TRBV3-1/TRBV3-2 | TGTGCCAGCAGCCCCGGGACAGGAGAAGTTTATACGCAGTATTTT | CASSPGTGEVYTQYF
NA | NA | TRBJ1-6 | TRBV29-1 | TGCAGCGTTGGAGGGACTTCAGGTTCACCCCTCCACTTT | CSVGGTSGSPLHF
NA | NA | TRBJ1-5 | TRBV30 | TGTGCCTGGAGTGTAAAGAGCAATCAGCCCCAGCATTTT | CAWSVKSNQPQHF
NA | NA | TRBJ2-7 | TRBV5-4 | TGTGCCAGCAGCTCCAAGACTAGCGAGCAGTACTTC | CASSSKTSEQYF
TRBD1 | NA | TRBJ2-2 | TRBV7-3 | TGTGCCAGCAGCTTAATAGGGACAGGTCGCGCCGGGGAGCTGTTTTTT | CASSLIGTGRAGELFF
NA | NA | TRBJ1-2 | TRBV5-1 | TGCGCCAGCAGCCCCTCGGCAGGTTCTAACTATGGCTACACCTTC | CASSPSAGSNYGYTF
TRBD1 | NA | TRBJ1-6 | TRBV5-6 | TGTGCCAGCAGCAGGGGGCTGCGACTAGGTTCACCCCTCCACTTT | CASSRGLRLGSPLHF
NA | few | TRBJ1-1 | TRBV5-4 | TGTGCCAGCAGCCGTTCTCTAACCCGAAGGGGGTGGACTGAAGCTTTCTTT | CASSRSLTRRGWTEAFF
NA | NA | TRBJ2-7 | TRBV5-5 | TGTGCCAGCAGCTTGGTTGCGACAGACAAGGAGCAGTACTTC | CASSLVATDKEQYF
NA | NA | TRBJ2-1 | TRBV27 | TGTGCCAGCAGCCCAAACCTTCGAAACGATTACAATGAGCAGTTCTTC | CASSPNLRNDYNEQFF
NA | NA | TRBJ1-2 | TRBV3-1/TRBV3-2 | TGTGCCAGCAGCCAACGGACCAGTTACTATGGCTACACCTTC | CASSQRTSYYGYTF
TRBD1 | NA | TRBJ1-1 | TRBV5-1 | TGCGCCAGCAGCTTGCAGCCCCAGGGGGCCAGAACTGAAGCTTTCTTT | CASSLQPQGARTEAFF
NA | NA | TRBJ2-1 | TRBV4-1 | TGCGCCAGCAGCCAAGACAGATTGGAGTCCTCCTACAATGAGCAGTTCTTC | CASSQDRLESSYNEQFF
TRBD1 | NA | TRBJ1-2 | TRBV9 | TGTGCCAGCAGCGGACTGGGACAGGGGACTTATGGCTACACCTTC | CASSGLGQGTYGYTF
NA | NA | TRBJ2-5 | TRBV12-2 | TGTGCAAGTCGCTCCCAAGAGACCCAGTACTTC | CASRSQETQYF
NA | few | TRBJ1-2 | TRBV3-1/TRBV3-2 | TGTGCCAGCAGCCAAGAAGTCCAAGGAGGGTCCGAACCTAACTATGGCTACACCTTC | CASSQEVQGGSEPNYGYTF
NA | NA | TRBJ2-7 | TRBV11-2 | TGTGCCAGCAGCTTAGGACTAGGAAGCTCCTACGAGCAGTACTTC | CASSLGLGSSYEQYF
TRBD1 | NA | TRBJ1-1 | TRBV3-1/TRBV3-2 | TGTGCCAGCAGCCAAGGTGCGGGACAGGGCTTGAACACTGAAGCTTTCTTT | CASSQGAGQGLNTEAFF
NA | NA | TRBJ1-5 | TRBV19 | TGTGCCAGTAGTTTAATTAGGGGGGCCCGCTATCAGCCCCAGCATTTT | CASSLIRGARYQPQHF
NA | NA | TRBJ2-3 | TRBV6-6 | TGTGCCAGCAGTTACTCTGGTGCAGATACGCAGTATTTT | CASSYSGADTQYF
NA | NA | TRBJ1-1 | TRBV5-1 | TGCGCCAGCAGCTTGGCCGGGACATTAGACATAGCTTTCTTT | CASSLAGTLDIAFF
TRBD1 | NA | TRBJ1-4 | TRBV5-4 | TGTGCCAGCAGCCCCACGACAGGGCAAAATGAAAAACTGTTTTTT | CASSPTTGQNEKLFF
NA | NA | TRBJ1-1 | TRBV5-5 | TGTGCCAGCAGAAGAGTCAACACTGAAGCTTTCTTT | CASRRVNTEAFF
TRBD1 | NA | TRBJ2-7 | TRBV6-5 | TGTGCCAGCGGACAGGCTCCCTCCTACGAGCAGTACTTC | CASGQAPSYEQYF
TRBD2 | once | TRBJ2-7 | TRBV10-3 | TGTGCCATCAGTGAGTCGGTCGCGCTAGCGGCCTCCTACGAGCAGTACTTC | CAISESVALAASYEQYF